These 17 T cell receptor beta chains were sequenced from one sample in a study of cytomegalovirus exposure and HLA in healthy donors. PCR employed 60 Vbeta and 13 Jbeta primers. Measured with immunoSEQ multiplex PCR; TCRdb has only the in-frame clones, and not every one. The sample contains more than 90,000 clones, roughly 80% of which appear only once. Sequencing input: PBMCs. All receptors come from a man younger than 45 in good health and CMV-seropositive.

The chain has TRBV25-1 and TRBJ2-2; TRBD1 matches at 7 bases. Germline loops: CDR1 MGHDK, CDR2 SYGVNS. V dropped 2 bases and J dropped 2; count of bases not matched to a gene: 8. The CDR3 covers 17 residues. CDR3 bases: TGTGCCAGCAGTGAAGGGGAAGGGGGCTTCAACACCGGGGAGCTGTTTTTT. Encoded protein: CASSEGEGGFNTGELFF.

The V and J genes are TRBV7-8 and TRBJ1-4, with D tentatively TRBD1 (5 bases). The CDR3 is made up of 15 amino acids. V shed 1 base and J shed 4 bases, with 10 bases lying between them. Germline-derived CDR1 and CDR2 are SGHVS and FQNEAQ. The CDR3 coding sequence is TGTGCCAGCAGCTTAGTGGGGCTCCTTAATGAAAAACTGTTTTTT. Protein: CASSLVGLLNEKLFF.

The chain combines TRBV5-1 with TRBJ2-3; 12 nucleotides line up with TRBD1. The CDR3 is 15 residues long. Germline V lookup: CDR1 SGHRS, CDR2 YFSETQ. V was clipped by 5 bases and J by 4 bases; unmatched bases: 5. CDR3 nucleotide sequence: TGCGCCAGCAGAGAGGGACAGGGGGCGTCAGATACGCAGTATTTT. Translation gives CASREGQGASDTQYF.

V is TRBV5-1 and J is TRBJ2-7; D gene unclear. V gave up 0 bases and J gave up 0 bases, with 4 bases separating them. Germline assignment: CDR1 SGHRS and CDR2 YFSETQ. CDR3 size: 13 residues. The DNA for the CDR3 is TGCGCCAGCAGCTTGGAGCGCTCCTACGAGCAGTACGTC. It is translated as CASSLERSYEQYV.

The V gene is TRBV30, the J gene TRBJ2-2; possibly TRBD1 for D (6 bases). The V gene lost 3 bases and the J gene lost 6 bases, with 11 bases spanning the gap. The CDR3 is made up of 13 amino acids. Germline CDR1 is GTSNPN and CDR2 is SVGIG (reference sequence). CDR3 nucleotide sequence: TGTGCCTGGAGCTACAGGGTAGCCGGGGAGCTGTTTTTT. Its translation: CAWSYRVAGELFF.

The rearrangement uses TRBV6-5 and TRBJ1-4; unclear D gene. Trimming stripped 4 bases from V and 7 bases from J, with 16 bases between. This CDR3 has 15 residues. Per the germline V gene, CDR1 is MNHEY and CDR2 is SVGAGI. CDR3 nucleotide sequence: TGTGCCAGCAGTTTAGCCTTCACAACGGGTGAAAAACTGTTTTTT. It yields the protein CASSLAFTTGEKLFF.

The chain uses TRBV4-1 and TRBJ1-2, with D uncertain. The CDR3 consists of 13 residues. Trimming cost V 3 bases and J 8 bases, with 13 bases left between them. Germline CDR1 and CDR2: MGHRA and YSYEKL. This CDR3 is CASSQGAYDGYTF. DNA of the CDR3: TGCGCCAGCAGCCAGGGAGCTTACGACGGCTACACCTTC.

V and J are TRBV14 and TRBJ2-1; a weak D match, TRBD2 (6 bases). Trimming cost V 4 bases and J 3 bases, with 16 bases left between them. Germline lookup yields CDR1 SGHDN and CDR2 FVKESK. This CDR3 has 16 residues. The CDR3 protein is CASSPIRGTYYNEQFF. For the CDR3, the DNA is TGTGCCAGCAGCCCCATACGGGGGACCTACTACAATGAGCAGTTCTTC.

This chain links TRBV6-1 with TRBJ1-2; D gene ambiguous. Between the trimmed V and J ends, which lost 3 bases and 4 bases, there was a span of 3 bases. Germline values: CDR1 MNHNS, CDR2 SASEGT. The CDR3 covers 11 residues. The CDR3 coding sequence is TGTGCCAGCAGTGATAGCTATGGCTACACCTTC. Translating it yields CASSDSYGYTF.

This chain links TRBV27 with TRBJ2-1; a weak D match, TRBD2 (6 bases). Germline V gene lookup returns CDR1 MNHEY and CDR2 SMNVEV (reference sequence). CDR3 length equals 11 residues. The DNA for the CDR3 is TGTGCTAGCGGCGGTTACAATGAGCAGTTCTTC. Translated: CASGGYNEQFF.

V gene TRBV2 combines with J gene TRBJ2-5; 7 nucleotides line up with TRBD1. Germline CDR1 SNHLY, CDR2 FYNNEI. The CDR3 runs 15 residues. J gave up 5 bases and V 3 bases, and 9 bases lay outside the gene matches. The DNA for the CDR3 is TGTGCCAGCAGTGAGGAAGGGGGCCTGGGGGAGACCCAGTACTTC. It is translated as CASSEEGGLGETQYF.

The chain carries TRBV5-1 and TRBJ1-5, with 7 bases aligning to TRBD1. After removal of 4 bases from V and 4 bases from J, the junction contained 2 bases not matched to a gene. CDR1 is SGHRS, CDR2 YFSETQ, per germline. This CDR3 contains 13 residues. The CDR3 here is CASSRDSNQPQHF. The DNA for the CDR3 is TGCGCCAGCAGCCGGGACAGTAATCAGCCCCAGCATTTT.

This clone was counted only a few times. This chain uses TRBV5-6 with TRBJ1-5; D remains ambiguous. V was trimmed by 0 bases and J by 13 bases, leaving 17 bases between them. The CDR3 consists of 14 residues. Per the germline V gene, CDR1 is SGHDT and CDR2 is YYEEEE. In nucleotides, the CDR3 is TGTGCCAGCAGCTTGGCAGGTGTGGAAGGTGGGCAGCATTTT. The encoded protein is CASSLAGVEGGQHF. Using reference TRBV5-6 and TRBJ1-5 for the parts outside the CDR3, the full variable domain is DAGVTQSPTHLIKTRGQQVTLRCSPKSGHDTVSWYQQALGQGPQFIFQYYEEEERQRGNFPDRFSGHQFPNYSSELNVNALLLGDSALYLCASSLAGVEGGQHFGDGTRLSIL.

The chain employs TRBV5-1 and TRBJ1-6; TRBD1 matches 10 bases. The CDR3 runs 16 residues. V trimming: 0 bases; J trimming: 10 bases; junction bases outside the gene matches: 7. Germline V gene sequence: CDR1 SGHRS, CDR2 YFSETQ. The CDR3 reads CASSLVWTGGGSPLHF. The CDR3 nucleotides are TGCGCCAGCAGCTTGGTGTGGACAGGGGGTGGCTCACCCCTCCACTTT. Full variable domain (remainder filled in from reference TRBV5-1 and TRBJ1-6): KAGVTQTPRYLIKTRGQQVTLSCSPISGHRSVSWYQQTPGQGLQFLFEYFSETQRNKGNFPGRFSGRQFSNSRSEMNVSTLELGDSALYLCASSLVWTGGGSPLHFGNGTRLTVT.

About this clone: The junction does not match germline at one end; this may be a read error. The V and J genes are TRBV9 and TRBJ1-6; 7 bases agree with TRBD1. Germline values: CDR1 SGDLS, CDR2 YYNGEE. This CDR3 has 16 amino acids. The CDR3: CANSGITTGPGSPLHF. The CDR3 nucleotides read TGTGCCAACAGCGGAATTACGACAGGGCCAGGTTCACCCCTCCACTTT.

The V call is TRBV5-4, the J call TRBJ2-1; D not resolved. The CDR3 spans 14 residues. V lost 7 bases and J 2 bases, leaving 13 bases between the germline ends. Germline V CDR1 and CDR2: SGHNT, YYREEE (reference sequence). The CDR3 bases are TGTGCCAGCCAGGTCGAGCCGCCCTACAATGAGCAGTTCTTC. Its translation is CASQVEPPYNEQFF.

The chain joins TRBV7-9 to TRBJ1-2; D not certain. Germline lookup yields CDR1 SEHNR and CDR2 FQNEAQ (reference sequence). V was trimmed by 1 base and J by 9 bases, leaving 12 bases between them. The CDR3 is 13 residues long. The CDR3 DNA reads TGTGCCAGCAGCTTAGTCACGGGTGGAAGCTACACCTTC. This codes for CASSLVTGGSYTF.